This TCR beta chain was observed in a study of T cell changes during pregnancy in multiple sclerosis. Sequenced by immunoSEQ multiplex PCR; TCRdb stores in-frame clones only, minus some. The profile shows 80,000 to 95,000 clones, roughly 96% of them singletons. Sequencing used peripheral blood, obtained in the second trimester of pregnancy. This sequence was found in a female donor with multiple sclerosis, enrolled in a pregnancy study.

CDR3 DNA sequence: TGTGCCAGCAGTGCCGGGACAGGACCTCTCGGGGGTGGGACCGGGGAGCTGTTTTTT. The encoded protein is CASSAGTGPLGGGTGELFF. V and J are TRBV2 and TRBJ2-2, with TRBD1 matching 8 bases. The germline CDR1 and CDR2 sequences are SNHLY and FYNNEI. Trimming took 4 bases from V and 5 from J; bases not matched to a gene: 18. This CDR3 region has 19 residues.